This T cell receptor beta chain comes out of a study of shared clonotypes between healthy human individuals (dated by TCRdb to the early 2020s). For context, the study as a whole: The cohort included three men and a couple of women between 18 and 49 years of age. For each donor, CD4 naive and CD4 memory were each given three plates, CD8 naive was given two plates, and CD8 memory was given one plate. The study deeply sequenced blood TCR repertoires of about 5 healthy adults to estimate repertoire size and the extent of clonotype sharing between individuals. To increase sequencing depth and limit assay-specific biases, different laboratories used diverse techniques to prepare libraries and sequence TCR repertoires. Each donor's leukapheresis produced roughly between roughly 0.9 and 8.9 billion PBMCs.

Sequences SGHAT (CDR1) and FQDESV (CDR2) are obtained from the germline V gene (reference sequence). The CDR3 starts with the cysteine, ends with the phenylalanine, and has 16 residues. The CDR3 DNA has 48 bases and is translated from base 1. V trim: 6 bases; J trim: 8 bases; unmatched bases: 14. Details on this clone: This clone's antigen is unknown. Base qualities are missing; no much larger clone stands one base away.

Using the deep immunoSEQ assay, TCR CDR3 regions were amplified from genomic DNA by multiplex PCR. For each cell subset, the extracted genomic DNA was distributed evenly across all wells of several immunoSEQ 96-well plates, and each plate served as one replicate. For sorted subsets, each replicate PCR was loaded with 200 to 250 ng genomic DNA, equivalent to some 31,000 T cell genomes. Purified libraries were quantified with a Qubit 3.0 fluorometer, sized on a Bioanalyzer 2100, and re-quantified with the KAPA Library Quantification kit. Every immunoSEQ 96-well plate was sequenced on a separate single-read 150-cycle Illumina NextSeq 550 flow cell. The study's processing was this. Because the immunoSEQ output included only junctional sequences and no quality scores, the filtering could not be the same as the filtering used for full-length reads. Sequences were annotated with PyIR, a Python wrapper for IgBLAST v1.9, and V/J genes and CDR3 were assigned using IMGT germline references. Reads were removed for weak V/J assignments (E-value above 1e-6), missing CDR3, stop codons, out-of-frame junctions, or ambiguous translated residues. V3J clonotypes were defined as sequences sharing the same inferred V gene, J gene, and CDR3 amino acid sequence. Percentage overlap between repertoires was computed as shared unique clonotypes divided by the size of the smaller repertoire. Richness of each repertoire was evaluated using RTK rarefaction, the Chao1 estimator, and Recon v2.1 estimates of unobserved clonotypes. Generation probabilities for all TCRbeta clonotypes obtained by the gDNA method from a handful of donors were computed using OLGA. TCRdb retrieved this table from immuneACCESS and kept in-frame rearrangements only. Not all clones are present; in checked studies, unresolved V genes account for under half, and no reason is known for the remainder. The V and J calls and clone size come from that table; D and trimming were worked out from the DNA. This sample comprises about 2.4 million clones, over 85% of them detected only once. Clones ranked in the top ten supply roughly 0.39% of the sample.

Healthy HIV-negative adults with no recently reported acute infections or vaccinations were included as donors. All donors were Caucasian adults living in Nashville, Tennessee, USA. CD4+ T cells were enriched by magnetic negative selection, after which naive cells were positively selected on CD45RA and the negative fraction was taken as the memory subset. Blood was collected by leukapheresis, and PBMCs were isolated by Ficoll-Histopaque density gradient centrifugation and then cryopreserved in liquid nitrogen vapor phase. Analytical flow cytometry was used to check the purity and quantity of every magnetically sorted T cell population. Each sorted fraction had its genomic DNA isolated and then quantified by UV absorbance on a Nanodrop 2000c. What the study reported, not specific to this receptor: Based on pairwise subsampling, the degree of clonotype sharing among donors was expected to be affected by sequencing depth. Sampling was restricted to blood, and TCR repertoires in tissue are likely to differ from TCR repertoires in blood. When four donors were compared, the shared fraction of clonotypes was around 5% for naive CD4, 3.5% to 4% for naive CD8, 2% to 2.5% for memory CD4, and about 0.36% for memory CD8. Rarefaction of sorted-subset datasets indicated incomplete sequencing despite the large sequencing depth. Estimated clonotype richness was generally larger for naive than for memory subsets. Because the study included a small number of donors, the genetic and exposure-history diversity represented was limited. Higher generation probabilities were observed for clonotypes shared by all four sorted-subset donors than for non-shared clonotypes.

Sequencing input: naive CD4+ T cells from PBMCs. In light of the paper, this sample's cell subset or site label describes: CD45RA+ positively selected. The chain joins TRBV11-1 to TRBJ2-1; TRBD2 aligns with 9 central bases. The TCR was taken from a man younger than 35 in good health. Some clones in this sample may be carry-over from other donors' samples. The nucleotides are TGTGCCAGCAGAAACAGTGGGCGGGAGGGCCGGGATGAGCAGTTCTTC. It translates to CASRNSGREGRDEQFF. With all but the CDR3 taken from the reference TRBV11-1 and TRBJ2-1 genes, the full variable domain is: EAEVAQSPRYKITEKSQAVAFWCDPISGHATLYWYRQILGQGPELLVQFQDESVVDDSQLPKDRFSAERLKGVDSTLKIQPAELGDSAMYLCASRNSGREGRDEQFFGPGTRLTVL.